This paragraph reports one TCR beta chain. Its matching antigen is unknown. The CDR3 sequence is 15 residues long. J gave up 4 bases and V 7 bases, and 11 bases lay outside the gene matches. Germline loops: CDR1 SNHLY, CDR2 FYNNEI. This sample stems from a study of vaccination and CD4 T cells after COVID-19. The wider study: Post-COVID draws followed diagnosis by a median roughly 93 days (range 35 to 161).

The treatment: roughly 10-day PBMC culture with coronavirus spike peptide pools or control peptides (ViraFEST assay). The study sequenced cultured CD4+ T cell DNA using the Oncomine TCR Beta short-read assay. Via MiXCR, TCRdb re-called the PCR reads, giving one row per CDR3 protein. Of about 18,000 distinct CDR3 sequences in the sample, around 70% were seen once. This clonotype was sampled from a human donor who had recovered from COVID-19. This chain connects TRBV2 to TRBJ2-5; 8 bases align to TRBD1. Material for sequencing was CD4+ T cells from blood, cultured in vitro. CDR3 amino acids: CASNKGQGRRETQYF. CDR3 nucleotide sequence: TGTGCCAGCAACAAAGGACAGGGACGGAGAGAGACCCAGTACTTC. The whole variable domain, remainder taken from reference TRBV2 and TRBJ2-5, is EPEVTQTPSHQVTQMGQEVILRCVPISNHLYFYWYRQILGQKVEFLVSFYNNEISEKSEIFDDQFSVERPDGSNFTLKIRSTKLEDSAMYFCASNKGQGRRETQYFGPGTRLLVL.